Listed below are T cell receptor beta chains from one sample, sequenced in a study of blood T cell repertoires in COVID-19. The data were produced by immunoSEQ multiplex PCR, yet TCRdb's version contains in-frame clones alone and is incomplete. The sample has 150,000 to 200,000 clones; about 80% are singletons. The source material was PBMCs or T cells enriched from blood (not recorded which). These receptors were taken from a man aged 50-59 years who had recovered from COVID-19. Each CDR3 is given with its conserved first and last residue.

V gene: TRBV24-1
CDR3 protein: CATSDLTTPYEQYF

V gene: TRBV18
CDR3 protein: CASSPTGGIGAFF

V gene: TRBV10-3
CDR3 protein: CAIRPSGGNYEQYF

V gene: TRBV5-6
CDR3 protein: CASSLRTSGGNEQFF

V gene: TRBV7-6
CDR3 protein: CASSLEESLYYNEQFF

V gene: TRBV15
CDR3 protein: CATSSPGDGNTIYF

V gene: TRBV27
CDR3 protein: CASSLMAGRYEQYF

V gene: TRBV11-3
CDR3 protein: CASSLGFQETQYF

V gene: TRBV28
CDR3 protein: CASNVYGEQFF

V gene: TRBV19
CDR3 protein: CASSQTRDSGNTIYF

V gene: TRBV14
CDR3 protein: CASSQDQRDPSYEQYF

V gene: TRBV28
CDR3 protein: CASISPGLAGVGELFF

V gene: TRBV2
CDR3 protein: CASSSGLEDYGYTF